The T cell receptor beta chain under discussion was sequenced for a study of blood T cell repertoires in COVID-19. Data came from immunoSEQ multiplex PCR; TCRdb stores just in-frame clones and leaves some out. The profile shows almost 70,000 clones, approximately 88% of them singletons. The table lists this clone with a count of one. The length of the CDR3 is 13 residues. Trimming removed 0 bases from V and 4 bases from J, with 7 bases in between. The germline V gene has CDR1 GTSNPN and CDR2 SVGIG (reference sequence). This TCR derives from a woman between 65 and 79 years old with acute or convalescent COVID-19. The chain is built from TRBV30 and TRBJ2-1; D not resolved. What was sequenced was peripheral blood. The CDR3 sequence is CAWSVQSYNEQFF. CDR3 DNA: TGTGCCTGGAGTGTACAGTCGTACAATGAGCAGTTCTTC. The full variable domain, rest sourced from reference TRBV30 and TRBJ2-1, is SQTIHQWPATLVQPVGSPLSLECTVEGTSNPNLYWYRQAAGRGLQLLFYSVGIGQISSEVPQNLSASRPQDRQFILSSKKLLLSDSGFYLCAWSVQSYNEQFFGPGTRLTVL.